These 16 T cell receptor beta chains originate from one sample sequenced in a study of T-cell reconstitution after alpha-beta-depleted transplantation in children listed by TCRdb under 2016. According to the study, the label for this sample's treatment or condition signals: allogeneic hematopoietic cell transplantation with graft depleted of TCRalphabeta T cells and CD19 B cells. Receptor amplification or capture employed PCR. Data came from an Illumina HiSeq 2500. Molecular barcoding was employed in the preparation of TCR libraries, with unique molecular identifiers being used to normalize TCRbeta repertoire quantification. The public reads were reprocessed in TCRdb via fastp at Q25 and MiXCR, keeping in-frame beta chains. Duplicate CDR3 protein sequences are folded into a single record with the most common DNA and genes. The sample profile shows 70,000 or so distinct CDR3 sequences; 9.5% to 13% of them were found once. Less than 15% of the sample is in the top ten clones.

The sample in question was PBMCs, obtained before TCRalphabeta/CD19-depleted stem cell transplant. These receptors all stem from a boy between 10 and 17 years old with acute myeloid leukemia, due to receive a stem cell transplant.

This clonotype was counted ten times or more. The chain is built from TRBV3-1 and TRBJ1-1, with a weak D call TRBD1 (6 bases). Trimming removed 5 bases from V and 8 bases from J, with 18 bases in between. The CDR3 is 14 amino acids. Germline V gene lookup returns CDR1 LGHDT and CDR2 YNNKEL (reference sequence). CDR3 sequence (DNA): TGTGCCAGCAGCTCTACAGGGTCCGAGGCCGAAGCTTTCTTT. Protein sequence: CASSSTGSEAEAFF.

As for this clonotype: This may come from a read error, since a much larger clone is one base off. The chain links TRBV20-1 to TRBJ2-1; the match to TRBD2 covers 10 bases. Germline V gene data show CDR1 as DFQATT and CDR2 as SNEGSKA (reference sequence). Unmatched junction bases numbered 17, after V lost 6 bases and J lost 6 bases. This CDR3 contains 17 residues. CDR3 residues: CSALPPLGLAAGNEQFF. The CDR3 bases are TGCAGTGCCCTGCCACCCCTCGGACTAGCGGCGGGCAATGAGCAGTTCTTC.

In its sample, this clonotype was seen many times. This chain uses TRBV27 with TRBJ1-3; the D gene is possibly TRBD1 (6 bases). The V and J ends lost 3 bases and 4 bases respectively, with 13 bases between them. In germline, CDR1 is MNHEY, CDR2 SMNVEV (reference sequence). The CDR3 contains 15 residues. The CDR3: CASSLNRVSGNTIYF. The CDR3 DNA reads TGTGCCAGCAGTTTGAACAGGGTATCCGGAAACACCATATATTTT.

This clonotype was counted at least ten times. The chain is built from TRBV20-1 and TRBJ2-3; TRBD1 agrees at 8 bases. With 6 bases clipped from V and 2 bases from J, the junction kept 7 bases outside the gene matches. The CDR3 sequence is 14 residues long. Germline loops: CDR1 DFQATT, CDR2 SNEGSKA (reference sequence). CDR3 protein: CSATPGQVTDTQYF. The CDR3 bases are TGCAGTGCAACCCCGGGACAGGTCACAGATACGCAGTATTTT.

This clonotype was observed at least ten times. The J gene is TRBJ2-7, the V gene TRBV10-3; 8 bases agree with TRBD2. Trimming cost V 6 bases and J 4 bases; bases outside gene matches: 11. CDR1 is ENHRY and CDR2 is SYGVKD in the germline V gene. The CDR3 is made up of 15 amino acids. The CDR3, as DNA: TGTGCCATCAGGCAGGGACTAGTGGGCTTTTACGAGCAGTACTTC. This encodes CAIRQGLVGFYEQYF.

This clonotype was observed many times. The chain recombines TRBV29-1 with TRBJ2-1; 8 nucleotides agree with TRBD2. CDR3 length equals 13 residues. Unmatched junction bases numbered 4, after V lost 3 bases and J lost 6 bases. The germline gives CDR1 SQVTM, CDR2 ANQGSEA. The CDR3 sequence: CSVDTSGFNEQFF. Here the CDR3 DNA reads TGCAGCGTTGATACTAGCGGTTTCAATGAGCAGTTCTTC.

This clonotype was detected ten times or more. This rearrangement joins TRBV4-3 to TRBJ2-7, with 9 positions matching TRBD1. The CDR3 runs 15 residues. V lost 3 bases, J lost 6 bases, and 9 bases stayed unmatched. Germline CDR1 and CDR2: LGHNA and YSLEER. The CDR3, as DNA: TGCGCCAGCAGCCAGGAGGGACAGGGCCCCGGCGAGCAGTACTTC. Its protein product is CASSQEGQGPGEQYF.

At least ten counts were recorded for this clonotype. V usage is TRBV12-3 or TRBV12-4 and J usage is TRBJ1-4, with TRBD1 matching 7 bases. V shed 6 bases and J 8 bases; nucleotides not matched to a gene: 12. This CDR3 is 15 amino acids long. This chain's CDR3 is CASSDPGQPVEKLFF. The CDR3 coding sequence is TGTGCCAGCAGCGACCCGGGACAGCCTGTCGAAAAACTGTTTTTT.

This clonotype was seen only a few times. V and J are TRBV27 and TRBJ2-1; 10 bases map to TRBD2. Germline V lookup: CDR1 MNHEY, CDR2 SMNVEV (reference sequence). There are 14 residues in the CDR3. The trim removed 3 bases at V and 9 bases at J, leaving 5 bases unmatched. The CDR3 here is CASSFLAGVVEQFF. In DNA, the CDR3 is TGTGCCAGCAGTTTTCTAGCGGGAGTGGTTGAGCAGTTCTTC.

Many counts were recorded for this clonotype. The DNA for the CDR3 is TGTGCCAGCAGTCTCGAGCGGGGGCGGAACACTGAAGCTTTCTTT. It is translated as CASSLERGRNTEAFF. The chain links TRBV12-3 or TRBV12-4 to TRBJ1-1; D might be TRBD1 (6 bases). The CDR3 contains 15 residues. The V end lost 5 bases, the J end lost 1 base, and 14 bases lay between the germline ends.

The rearrangement uses TRBV7-6 and TRBJ1-6; D gene unclear. The CDR3 is 16 amino acids. The V end lost 1 base, the J end lost 4 bases, and 11 bases lay between the germline ends. The germline gives CDR1 SGHVS, CDR2 FNYEAQ. CDR3 nucleotide sequence: TGTGCCAGCAGCTTAGGGGCGCCAGTTTATAATTCACCCCTCCACTTT. It codes for CASSLGAPVYNSPLHF.

This clonotype was seen repeatedly, ten times or more. J is TRBJ2-7 and V is TRBV4-1; 9 bases map to TRBD1. The trim removed 2 bases at V and 2 bases at J, leaving 4 bases unmatched. Germline CDR1 MGHRA, CDR2 YSYEKL. The length of the CDR3 is 15 residues. The DNA for the CDR3 is TGCGCCAGCAGCCAAACCCGGGACAGGGCCTACGAGCAGTACGTC. Protein sequence: CASSQTRDRAYEQYV.

This clonotype occurred many times. The rearrangement joins TRBV19 to TRBJ2-7; 7 bases agree with TRBD1. The ends lost 9 bases at V and 2 bases at J; junction bases unmatched: 7. The CDR3 covers 13 residues. The germline CDR1 and CDR2 sequences are LNHDA and SQIVND (reference sequence). The CDR3 DNA follows: TGTGCCAGCGCGGACAGGCCTACCTACGAGCAGTACTTC. Its translation is CASADRPTYEQYF.

The V and J genes are TRBV20-1 and TRBJ2-1; the match to TRBD2 covers 11 bases. V gave up 5 bases and J gave up 6 bases; unmatched junction bases: 3. The germline V gene has CDR1 DFQATT and CDR2 SNEGSKA (reference sequence). The CDR3 extends over 13 amino acids. CDR3 region: CSARLAGINEQFF. In DNA, the CDR3 is TGCAGTGCTCGACTAGCGGGGATCAATGAGCAGTTCTTC.

Only a few counts were recorded for this clonotype. This chain connects TRBV4-2 to TRBJ1-4, with TRBD1 matching over 7 bases. The CDR3 covers 15 residues. Germline CDR1 LGHNA, CDR2 YNFKEQ. The ends lost 4 bases at V and 5 bases at J; junction bases unmatched: 7. The DNA of the CDR3 is TGTGCCAGCAGCCCGCGGGACAGTGCAAATGAAAAACTGTTTTTT. Translating gives CASSPRDSANEKLFF.

Many counts were recorded for this clonotype. This rearrangement joins TRBV12-3 or TRBV12-4 to TRBJ1-4; 10 nucleotides align to TRBD1. V lost 3 bases and J lost 5; bases outside the gene matches: 0. This CDR3 is built from 14 residues. This chain's CDR3 is CASSLGQGNEKLFF. The CDR3 DNA reads TGTGCCAGCAGTTTGGGACAGGGGAATGAAAAACTGTTTTTT.